These T cell receptor beta chains were read from a single sample in a study of Graves' ophthalmopathy and Graves' hyperthyroidism. TCRdb fed the multiplex PCR reads into MiXCR, producing one record per CDR3 protein. Of about 380,000 distinct CDR3 sequences in the sample, approximately 15% were seen once. Sequences were obtained from peripheral blood. Receptors were obtained from a woman aged 18-35 years with stable Graves' hyperthyroidism. Both conserved end residues are part of each CDR3. The order of the fields is clone size, V gene, D gene, J gene, CDR3 protein, CDR3 DNA. The D gene is left open where the match is weak. Expanded clones are given a class, and other clones once, few, many or no size at all.

abundance: .; v_gene: TRBV5-1; d_gene: .; j_gene: TRBJ2-7; CDR3aa: CASSRTPSSYEQYF; CDR3nt: TGCGCCAGCAGCCGGACACCCAGCTCCTACGAGCAGTACTTC
abundance: many; v_gene: TRBV12-3/TRBV12-4; d_gene: .; j_gene: TRBJ2-4; CDR3aa: CASSKAKNIQYF; CDR3nt: TGTGCCAGCAGTAAAGCCAAAAACATTCAGTACTTC
abundance: many; v_gene: TRBV29-1; d_gene: .; j_gene: TRBJ2-7; CDR3aa: CSVEDHLPLEQYF; CDR3nt: TGCAGCGTTGAAGATCACCTCCCTCTCGAGCAGTACTTC
abundance: many; v_gene: TRBV7-3; d_gene: .; j_gene: TRBJ1-6; CDR3aa: CASSLTGFYNSPLHF; CDR3nt: TGTGCCAGCAGCTTAACAGGGTTCTATAATTCACCCCTCCACTTT
abundance: .; v_gene: TRBV20-1; d_gene: .; j_gene: TRBJ2-5; CDR3aa: CSASLLETQYF; CDR3nt: TGCAGTGCTAGTTTATTGGAGACCCAGTACTTC
abundance: few; v_gene: TRBV5-1; d_gene: .; j_gene: TRBJ2-7; CDR3aa: CASSLTGRGDEQYF; CDR3nt: TGCGCCAGCAGCTTAACAGGGCGCGGGGACGAGCAGTACTTC
abundance: many; v_gene: TRBV11-2; d_gene: .; j_gene: TRBJ1-1; CDR3aa: CASSLEGAKNTEAFF; CDR3nt: TGTGCCAGCAGCTTAGAGGGGGCGAAAAACACTGAAGCTTTCTTT
abundance: .; v_gene: TRBV20-1; d_gene: .; j_gene: TRBJ2-7; CDR3aa: CSARDDGGARYEQYF; CDR3nt: TGCAGTGCTAGAGATGATGGGGGGGCCCGCTACGAGCAGTACTTC
abundance: many; v_gene: TRBV6-1; d_gene: .; j_gene: TRBJ1-1; CDR3aa: CASSGSLVMNTEAFF; CDR3nt: TGTGCCAGCAGTGGCTCATTAGTTATGAACACTGAAGCTTTCTTT
abundance: .; v_gene: TRBV3-1; d_gene: TRBD1; j_gene: TRBJ1-1; CDR3aa: CASSLIVGTGGLRTEAFF; CDR3nt: TGTGCCAGCAGCCTCATCGTGGGGACAGGAGGGCTGCGGACTGAAGCTTTCTTT
abundance: many; v_gene: TRBV7-6; d_gene: .; j_gene: TRBJ2-6; CDR3aa: CASSPDQTSGANVLTF; CDR3nt: TGTGCCAGCAGCCCGGACCAGACCTCTGGGGCCAACGTCCTGACTTTC
abundance: many; v_gene: TRBV6-2/TRBV6-3; d_gene: .; j_gene: TRBJ2-7; CDR3aa: CATKPGPGEQYF; CDR3nt: TGTGCCACCAAACCGGGCCCGGGAGAGCAGTACTTC
abundance: few; v_gene: TRBV7-9; d_gene: .; j_gene: TRBJ1-1; CDR3aa: CASSLIVSNTEAFF; CDR3nt: TGTGCCAGCAGCTTGATAGTAAGCAACACTGAAGCTTTCTTT
abundance: many; v_gene: TRBV27; d_gene: .; j_gene: TRBJ2-7; CDR3aa: CASSPQGGASYEQYF; CDR3nt: TGTGCCAGCAGTCCCCAGGGGGGGGCGAGTTACGAGCAGTACTTC
abundance: many; v_gene: TRBV12-3/TRBV12-4; d_gene: .; j_gene: TRBJ1-2; CDR3aa: CASSRPGHRFYGYTF; CDR3nt: TGTGCCAGCAGTCGACCGGGACACCGGTTCTATGGCTACACCTTC
abundance: .; v_gene: TRBV6-5; d_gene: TRBD1; j_gene: TRBJ2-5; CDR3aa: CASSFRDRGTETQYF; CDR3nt: TGTGCCAGCAGTTTCCGGGACAGGGGTACAGAGACCCAGTACTTC
abundance: many; v_gene: TRBV9; d_gene: .; j_gene: TRBJ1-5; CDR3aa: CASSVGTGWDQPQHF; CDR3nt: TGTGCCAGCAGCGTAGGCACAGGGTGGGATCAGCCCCAGCATTTT
abundance: many; v_gene: TRBV20-1; d_gene: .; j_gene: TRBJ1-1; CDR3aa: CSARGFSGSEAFF; CDR3nt: TGCAGTGCTAGGGGATTTTCGGGCTCTGAAGCTTTCTTT
abundance: many; v_gene: TRBV7-8; d_gene: TRBD1; j_gene: TRBJ1-5; CDR3aa: CASSPQRTGGQPQHF; CDR3nt: TGTGCCAGCAGCCCTCAAAGGACAGGGGGCCAGCCCCAGCATTTT
abundance: many; v_gene: TRBV7-2; d_gene: .; j_gene: TRBJ2-7; CDR3aa: CASSPSRGGFHEQYF; CDR3nt: TGTGCCAGCAGCCCCTCTAGGGGCGGGTTCCACGAGCAGTACTTC
abundance: .; v_gene: TRBV28; d_gene: TRBD1; j_gene: TRBJ2-2; CDR3aa: CASSRGGQGTGELFF; CDR3nt: TGTGCCAGCAGCCGAGGGGGCCAGGGCACCGGGGAGCTGTTTTTT
abundance: .; v_gene: TRBV12-3/TRBV12-4; d_gene: TRBD2; j_gene: TRBJ2-5; CDR3aa: CASSFAGLAKETQYF; CDR3nt: TGTGCCAGCAGTTTTGCGGGACTAGCGAAAGAGACCCAGTACTTC
abundance: many; v_gene: TRBV24-1; d_gene: TRBD2; j_gene: TRBJ2-5; CDR3aa: CATSDSTPGGTQYF; CDR3nt: TGTGCCACCAGTGATTCGACACCGGGAGGGACCCAGTACTTC
abundance: .; v_gene: TRBV6-2/TRBV6-3; d_gene: .; j_gene: TRBJ2-7; CDR3aa: CASRIAGGYEQYF; CDR3nt: TGTGCCAGCCGTATCGCCGGGGGCTACGAGCAGTACTTC
abundance: .; v_gene: TRBV11-3; d_gene: .; j_gene: TRBJ2-5; CDR3aa: CASSPAQGWETQYF; CDR3nt: TGTGCCAGCAGCCCGGCGCAGGGGTGGGAGACCCAGTACTTC
abundance: many; v_gene: TRBV6-1; d_gene: .; j_gene: TRBJ1-1; CDR3aa: CASSDRFEAFF; CDR3nt: TGTGCCAGCAGTGACAGATTCGAAGCTTTCTTT
abundance: many; v_gene: TRBV2; d_gene: TRBD1; j_gene: TRBJ1-2; CDR3aa: CASSLGQGKSGDGYTF; CDR3nt: TGTGCCAGCAGCTTAGGACAGGGAAAGTCTGGAGATGGCTACACCTTC
abundance: .; v_gene: TRBV4-1; d_gene: .; j_gene: TRBJ1-2; CDR3aa: CASSPRHGRYGYTF; CDR3nt: TGCGCCAGCAGCCCACGACATGGGCGCTATGGCTACACCTTC
abundance: many; v_gene: TRBV6-1; d_gene: .; j_gene: TRBJ2-6; CDR3aa: CASSEMISSGANVLTF; CDR3nt: TGTGCCAGCAGTGAAATGATAAGCTCTGGGGCCAACGTCCTGACTTTC
abundance: many; v_gene: TRBV6-2/TRBV6-3; d_gene: TRBD1; j_gene: TRBJ1-1; CDR3aa: CASRHHRTGGRGTEAFF; CDR3nt: TGTGCCAGCAGACATCACCGGACAGGGGGCAGGGGGACTGAAGCTTTCTTT
abundance: many; v_gene: TRBV20-1; d_gene: .; j_gene: TRBJ2-7; CDR3aa: CSAIPTGLVGNEQYF; CDR3nt: TGCAGTGCTATACCAACGGGACTCGTCGGGAACGAGCAGTACTTC
abundance: many; v_gene: TRBV28; d_gene: .; j_gene: TRBJ1-2; CDR3aa: CASRAQNKGYTF; CDR3nt: TGTGCCAGCAGAGCCCAGAATAAAGGCTACACCTTC
abundance: many; v_gene: TRBV4-1; d_gene: TRBD1; j_gene: TRBJ1-2; CDR3aa: CASSQDKIGRGGDGYTF; CDR3nt: TGCGCCAGCAGCCAAGATAAAATCGGCAGGGGGGGAGATGGCTACACCTTC
abundance: .; v_gene: TRBV27; d_gene: .; j_gene: TRBJ1-1; CDR3aa: CASSHGLRNTEAFF; CDR3nt: TGTGCCAGCAGTCACGGGCTTAGGAACACTGAAGCTTTCTTT
abundance: .; v_gene: TRBV10-3; d_gene: TRBD1; j_gene: TRBJ2-7; CDR3aa: CAISEGTGAYEQYF; CDR3nt: TGTGCCATCAGTGAGGGGACAGGGGCATACGAGCAGTACTTC
abundance: .; v_gene: TRBV7-2; d_gene: TRBD2; j_gene: TRBJ2-5; CDR3aa: CASSSSGVQETKYF; CDR3nt: TGTGCCAGCAGCTCTAGCGGGGTACAAGAGACCAAGTACTTC
abundance: .; v_gene: TRBV7-9; d_gene: .; j_gene: TRBJ1-2; CDR3aa: CASSLGELFGGYTF; CDR3nt: TGTGCCAGCAGCCTGGGTGAGCTCTTCGGAGGCTACACCTTC
abundance: many; v_gene: TRBV6-5; d_gene: .; j_gene: TRBJ1-1; CDR3aa: CASSYGGMFTEAFF; CDR3nt: TGTGCCAGCAGTTACGGGGGGATGTTCACTGAAGCTTTCTTT
abundance: many; v_gene: TRBV7-2; d_gene: .; j_gene: TRBJ1-2; CDR3aa: CASSEKANGYTF; CDR3nt: TGTGCCAGCAGCGAAAAGGCCAATGGCTACACCTTC
abundance: many; v_gene: TRBV20-1; d_gene: .; j_gene: TRBJ1-2; CDR3aa: CSAFSQDYGYTF; CDR3nt: TGCAGTGCTTTTAGTCAGGACTATGGCTACACCTTC
abundance: .; v_gene: TRBV5-6; d_gene: .; j_gene: TRBJ2-5; CDR3aa: CASQGGGGETQYF; CDR3nt: TGTGCCAGCCAGGGGGGTGGTGGAGAGACCCAGTACTTC
abundance: many; v_gene: TRBV27; d_gene: TRBD1; j_gene: TRBJ2-2; CDR3aa: CASTQNGQDNTGELFF; CDR3nt: TGTGCCAGCACCCAGAATGGACAGGATAACACCGGGGAGCTGTTTTTT
abundance: many; v_gene: TRBV6-1; d_gene: .; j_gene: TRBJ1-2; CDR3aa: CASFLGGINYGYTF; CDR3nt: TGTGCCAGCTTCCTCGGGGGTATCAACTATGGCTACACCTTC